Below, 17 T cell receptor beta chains from the same sample are listed, as sequenced in a study of blood T cell repertoires in COVID-19 (dated by TCRdb to the early 2020s). To prepare the library, the immunoSEQ multiplex PCR assay was applied. In TCRdb, the immuneACCESS table is reduced to in-frame sequences with V and J assigned. These tables do not hold every clone; where another copy was compared, an unresolved V gene accounts for under half, and the others remain unexplained. The sample includes about 150,000 clones, with about 80% observed a single time. Together, the top ten hold roughly 0.6% of the sample. The sequencing input was peripheral blood. The receptors stem from a man in his 60s with acute or convalescent COVID-19.

The chain uses TRBV24-1 and TRBJ2-1, with 8 bases aligning to TRBD1. This CDR3 region has 15 residues. With V trimmed by 5 bases and J by 9 bases, 11 bases remained unmatched. Per the germline V gene, CDR1 is KGHDR and CDR2 is SFDVKD. The CDR3 DNA is TGTGCCACCAGTGGGAGGGGCAGGGGGCAGGTTGAGCAGTTCTTC. Amino acids: CATSGRGRGQVEQFF.

This clone has more than one count but fewer than ten. This chain links TRBV19 with TRBJ1-5; D may be TRBD1 (6 bases). The CDR3 has 19 amino acids. CDR1 LNHDA and CDR2 SQIVND come from the germline V gene (reference sequence). Trimming stripped 4 bases from V and 3 bases from J, with 25 bases between. This CDR3 reads CASSTGSKVGGLANQPQHF. Written as DNA, the CDR3 is TGTGCCAGTAGTACCGGGTCGAAGGTAGGGGGTCTCGCCAATCAGCCCCAGCATTTT.

The chain links TRBV6-2 or TRBV6-3 to TRBJ2-3; 12 positions match TRBD2. J lost 5 bases, V lost 3 bases, and 6 bases had no gene match. The CDR3 contains 16 residues. The V gene's germline CDR1 is MNHEY and CDR2 SVGEGT. In nucleotides, the CDR3 is TGTGCCAGCAGTTATGGACTAGCGGGGCGGGGAGATACGCAGTATTTT. Translated, it gives CASSYGLAGRGDTQYF.

This clone was detected only a few times. This sequence joins TRBV18 and TRBJ2-3; 7 bases line up with TRBD1. The CDR3 sequence is 13 residues long. The germline V gene encodes CDR1 KGHSH and CDR2 LQKENI. Trimming removed 1 base from V and 7 bases from J; junction bases left unmatched: 2. For the CDR3, the DNA is TGTGCCAGCTCACCACAGACAGGGAATACGCAGTATTTT. Translating gives CASSPQTGNTQYF.

The CDR3 DNA reads TGTGCCAGCAGTGGGACGCGCGGGAGAGGCACCGGGGAGCTGTTTTTT. Translation: CASSGTRGRGTGELFF. The V and J genes are TRBV6-1 and TRBJ2-2, with 7 positions matching TRBD2. Germline loops: CDR1 MNHNS, CDR2 SASEGT. V was pared by 4 bases and J by 4 bases, with 9 bases of the junction left unmatched. The CDR3 spans 16 residues.

This rearrangement joins TRBV28 to TRBJ1-3; a possible D gene is TRBD1 (6 bases). CDR1 and CDR2 (germline): MDHEN, SYDVKM. This CDR3 comprises 15 residues. Trimming left V 2 bases short and J 2 bases short, with 10 bases between. This CDR3 reads CASSLDPGAGNTIYF. As DNA, the CDR3 is TGTGCCAGCAGTTTAGACCCAGGGGCTGGAAACACCATATATTTT.

This clone has more than one count but fewer than ten. This chain uses TRBV7-9 with TRBJ2-1, with a tentative D call TRBD2 (6 bases). With 3 bases removed from V and 15 bases from J, the gap between germline ends came to 15 bases. The CDR3 runs 12 residues. Germline V gene sequence: CDR1 SEHNR, CDR2 FQNEAQ (reference sequence). CDR3 region: CASSFPGEERFF. The CDR3 nucleotides are TGTGCCAGCAGCTTCCCGGGGGAAGAGAGGTTCTTC.

The chain combines TRBV10-3 with TRBJ2-3; 7 nucleotides line up with TRBD1. Germline V gene lookup returns CDR1 ENHRY and CDR2 SYGVKD. This CDR3 contains 14 residues. V trimming: 6 bases; J trimming: 6 bases; junction bases outside the gene matches: 9. The CDR3 region is CAIRSQTGPDTQYF. CDR3 DNA sequence: TGTGCCATCAGATCTCAGACAGGGCCCGATACGCAGTATTTT.

The V gene is TRBV11-3, the J gene TRBJ1-1; D is perhaps TRBD1 (6 bases). The CDR3 covers 14 residues. Trimming pared 1 base from V and 0 bases from J, leaving 6 bases between. Germline CDR1 and CDR2: SGHNT and YENEEA. This chain's CDR3 is CASSLGQVNTEAFF. In nucleotides, the CDR3 is TGTGCCAGCAGCTTAGGACAGGTGAACACTGAAGCTTTCTTT.

This chain links TRBV27 with TRBJ1-2, with TRBD1 as a possible D gene (6 bases). Trimming removed 6 bases at V and 8 bases at J, with 13 bases between. CDR1 is MNHEY and CDR2 is SMNVEV in the germline V gene (reference sequence). The CDR3 consists of 12 residues. CDR3 coding DNA: TGTGCCAGCAGGTCCGGACAGTCGGGCTACACCTTC. It is translated as CASRSGQSGYTF.

This sequence joins TRBV27 and TRBJ1-1, with D unclear. From germline, CDR1 is MNHEY and CDR2 SMNVEV (reference sequence). The CDR3 spans 13 residues. V was clipped by 3 bases and J by 1 base, with 6 bases between them. CDR3 amino acids: CASSFTGNTEAFF. The CDR3 DNA follows: TGTGCCAGCAGTTTTACTGGGAACACTGAAGCTTTCTTT.

The rearrangement joins TRBV9 to TRBJ1-2, with D perhaps TRBD1 (5 bases). The CDR3 is 14 amino acids. Germline values: CDR1 SGDLS, CDR2 YYNGEE. Trimming took off 4 bases at V and 4 bases at J, with 14 bases between the two ends. The CDR3 DNA is TGTGCCAGCAGCCCCCGACAGAATTCCTATGGCTACACCTTC. Its translation: CASSPRQNSYGYTF.

The rearrangement links TRBV7-2 to TRBJ2-3; a possible D gene is TRBD2 (6 bases). Trimming took 5 bases from V and 1 from J, leaving 13 bases between them. Per germline, CDR1 SGHTA and CDR2 FQGNSA. There are 15 residues in the CDR3. The CDR3 bases are TGTGCCAGCAGCATCCCTTCTAGCGGCACAGATACGCAGTATTTT. The encoded protein is CASSIPSSGTDTQYF. The complete variable domain, with remaining parts taken from reference TRBV7-2 and TRBJ2-3, reads GAGVSQSPSNKVTEKGKDVELRCDPISGHTALYWYRQSLGQGLEFLIYFQGNSAPDKSGLPSDRFSAERTGGSVSTLTIQRTQQEDSAVYLCASSIPSSGTDTQYFGPGTRLTVL.

The V and J genes are TRBV30 and TRBJ2-4, with TRBD1 matching over 7 bases. The CDR3 loop spans 13 amino acids. Germline lookup yields CDR1 GTSNPN and CDR2 SVGIG (reference sequence). Trimming took 1 base from V and 7 from J; bases not matched to a gene: 4. CDR3 protein: CAWSAGTDNIQYF. The CDR3 coding sequence is TGTGCCTGGAGTGCCGGGACAGACAACATTCAGTACTTC. The complete variable domain, with remaining parts taken from reference TRBV30 and TRBJ2-4, reads SQTIHQWPATLVQPVGSPLSLECTVEGTSNPNLYWYRQAAGRGLQLLFYSVGIGQISSEVPQNLSASRPQDRQFILSSKKLLLSDSGFYLCAWSAGTDNIQYFGAGTRLSVL.

V gene TRBV6-2 or TRBV6-3 combines with J gene TRBJ2-4; D is perhaps TRBD1 (5 bases). V shed 6 bases and J shed 1 base, with 13 bases lying between them. CDR1 and CDR2 (germline): MNHEY, SVGEGT. The CDR3 is made up of 15 amino acids. The DNA for the CDR3 is TGTGCCAGCAGCGAACTCAGGGTGGCCAAAAACATTCAGTACTTC. Translating it yields CASSELRVAKNIQYF.

The genes are TRBV7-9 and TRBJ2-1, with 9 positions matching TRBD1. V dropped 1 base and J dropped 7; count of bases not matched to a gene: 2. This CDR3 contains 14 residues. Germline assignment: CDR1 SEHNR and CDR2 FQNEAQ (reference sequence). Here the CDR3 DNA reads TGTGCCAGCAGCTTAGTAGGGACAGGGAATGAGCAGTTCTTC. Its translation: CASSLVGTGNEQFF.

V and J are TRBV15 and TRBJ2-4, with 9 bases aligning to TRBD1. V gave up 5 bases and J gave up 5 bases; unmatched junction bases: 10. In germline, CDR1 is LNHNV, CDR2 YYDKDF (reference sequence). The CDR3 spans 16 residues. This chain's CDR3 is CATSRDRANSQNIQYF. The CDR3 DNA reads TGTGCCACCAGCCGGGACAGGGCAAATTCCCAAAACATTCAGTACTTC.